In this sample, the clone carrying this TCR beta chain turned up many times. Its antigen is as yet unknown. The table came from immunoSEQ multiplex PCR; TCRdb's copy has only in-frame clones and leaves some out. The data show 5,800 or so clones, none appearing only once, with 25% held by the ten largest. Cyclophosphamide on days +3 and +4 followed busulfan-fludarabine conditioning and a marrow graft. This CDR3 contains 16 residues. Trimming shortened V by 4 bases and J by 0 bases, and 13 bases separated the two germline ends. Germline V gene lookup returns CDR1 MNHEY and CDR2 SVGAGI. This sample is drawn from a study of T cells after posttransplantation cyclophosphamide. Broader study findings: Tissue-infiltrating T cells from skin or gut overlapped little with blood T cells. After PTCy, TRB diversity resembled that of CNI/methotrexate controls. Donor-recipient repertoire similarity was low at 1-2 months, rising over year one.

The material was PBMCs, obtained after allogeneic stem cell transplant with posttransplant cyclophosphamide. The origin of this receptor is a male patient aged 60 to 75 who received an allogeneic stem cell transplant from a related donor, was CMV-positive, and had no GVHD. Some T cells may be transferred from the graft donor. The chain couples TRBV6-5 to TRBJ1-3; D unresolved. The CDR3 loop is CASSSSGLTSGNTIYF. CDR3 coding DNA: TGTGCCAGCAGTTCCTCCGGACTCACCTCTGGAAACACCATATATTTT.